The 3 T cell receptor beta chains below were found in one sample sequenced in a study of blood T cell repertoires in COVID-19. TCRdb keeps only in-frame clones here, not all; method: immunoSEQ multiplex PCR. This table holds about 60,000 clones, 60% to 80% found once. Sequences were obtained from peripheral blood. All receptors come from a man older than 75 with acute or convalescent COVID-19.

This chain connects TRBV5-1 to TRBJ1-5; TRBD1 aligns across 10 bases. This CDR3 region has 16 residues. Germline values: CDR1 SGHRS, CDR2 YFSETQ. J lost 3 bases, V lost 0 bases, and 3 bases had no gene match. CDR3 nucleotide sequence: TGCGCCAGCAGCTTGGGGGACAGGGGATTCAATCAGCCCCAGCATTTT. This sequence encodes CASSLGDRGFNQPQHF.

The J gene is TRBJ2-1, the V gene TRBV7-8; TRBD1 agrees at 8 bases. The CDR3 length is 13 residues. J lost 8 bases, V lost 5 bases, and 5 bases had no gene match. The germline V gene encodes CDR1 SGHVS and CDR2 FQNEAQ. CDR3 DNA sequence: TGTGCCAGCAGCCCCCCAGGGGGCGATGAGCAGTTCTTC. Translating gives CASSPPGGDEQFF.

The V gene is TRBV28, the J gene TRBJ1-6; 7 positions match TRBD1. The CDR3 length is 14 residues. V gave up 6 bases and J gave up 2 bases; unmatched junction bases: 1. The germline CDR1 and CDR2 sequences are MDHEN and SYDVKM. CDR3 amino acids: CASRGQPYNSPLHF. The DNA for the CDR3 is TGTGCCAGCAGGGGACAGCCCTATAATTCACCCCTCCACTTT.